This TCR beta chain was retrieved from a study of technical replicates of blood from a handful of donors. Sequencing used immunoSEQ multiplex PCR; TCRdb keeps in-frame clones, though not all of them. The table lists about 81,000 clones, roughly 96% of them singletons. Germline V CDR1 and CDR2: SGHNT, YENEEA. Trimming pared 0 bases from V and 6 bases from J, leaving 8 bases between. CDR3 length equals 13 residues. The receptor was derived from a human donor in good health. The sample consisted of T cells isolated from PBMCs. The V and J genes are TRBV11-3 and TRBJ1-1; a weak D match, TRBD1 (5 bases). CDR3 sequence reads: CASSLEGGAEAFF. The DNA of the CDR3 is TGTGCCAGCAGCTTAGAGGGGGGGGCTGAAGCTTTCTTT. Looking up the rest from reference TRBV11-3 and TRBJ1-1 gives the full variable domain: EAGVVQSPRYKIIEKKQPVAFWCNPISGHNTLYWYLQNLGQGPELLIRYENEEAVDDSQLPKDRFSAERLKGVDSTLKIQPAELGDSAVYLCASSLEGGAEAFFGQGTRLTVV.